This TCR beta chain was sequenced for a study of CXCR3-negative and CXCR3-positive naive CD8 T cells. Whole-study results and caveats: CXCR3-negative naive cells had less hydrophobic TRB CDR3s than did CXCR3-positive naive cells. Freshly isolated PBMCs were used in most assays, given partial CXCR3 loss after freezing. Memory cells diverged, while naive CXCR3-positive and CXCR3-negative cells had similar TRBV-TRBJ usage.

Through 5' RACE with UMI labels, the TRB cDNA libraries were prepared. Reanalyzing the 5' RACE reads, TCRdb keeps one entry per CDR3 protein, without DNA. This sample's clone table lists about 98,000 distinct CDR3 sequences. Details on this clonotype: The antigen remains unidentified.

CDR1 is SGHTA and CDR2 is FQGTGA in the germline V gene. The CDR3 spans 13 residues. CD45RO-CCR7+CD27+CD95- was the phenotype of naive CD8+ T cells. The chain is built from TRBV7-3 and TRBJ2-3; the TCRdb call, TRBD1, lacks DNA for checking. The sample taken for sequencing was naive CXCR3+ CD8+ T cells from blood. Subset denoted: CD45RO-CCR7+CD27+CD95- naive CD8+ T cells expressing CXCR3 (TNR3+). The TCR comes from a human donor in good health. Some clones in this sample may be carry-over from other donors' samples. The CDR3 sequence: CASSFGGSDTQYF.